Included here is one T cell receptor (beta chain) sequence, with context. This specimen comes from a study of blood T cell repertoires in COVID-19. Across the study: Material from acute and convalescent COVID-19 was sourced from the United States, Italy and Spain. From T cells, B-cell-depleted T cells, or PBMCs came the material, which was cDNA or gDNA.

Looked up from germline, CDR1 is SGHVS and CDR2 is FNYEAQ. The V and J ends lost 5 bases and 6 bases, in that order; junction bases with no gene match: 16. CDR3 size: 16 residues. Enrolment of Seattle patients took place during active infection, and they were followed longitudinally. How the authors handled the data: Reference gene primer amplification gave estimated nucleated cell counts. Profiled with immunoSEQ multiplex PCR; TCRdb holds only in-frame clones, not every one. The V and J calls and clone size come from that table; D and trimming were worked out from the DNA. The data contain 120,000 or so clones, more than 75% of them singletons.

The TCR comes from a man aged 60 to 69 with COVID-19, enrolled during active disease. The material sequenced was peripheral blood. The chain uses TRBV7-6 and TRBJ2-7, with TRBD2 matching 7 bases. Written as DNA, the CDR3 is TGTGCCAGCAGCGCCCGTGGGGGGGAGAAAGTCCGCGAGCAGTACTTC. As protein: CASSARGGEKVREQYF.